This T cell receptor (beta chain) emerged from a study of regulatory and conventional T cells in RAG deficiency. Only in-frame clones appear in the TCRdb table, and some are missing; sequencing was by immunoSEQ multiplex PCR. The table has tens of thousands of clones, about 89% seen once; the top ten hold around 0.79%. Worth noting for this clone: Its specificity is unknown.

Study-wide findings and caveats: Shorter CDR3s in all patient subsets; >75% Treg-Tconv overlap in Omenn.

After removal of 2 bases from V and 11 bases from J, the junction contained 9 bases not matched to a gene. The CDR3 runs to 13 residues. Germline V gene sequence: CDR1 SGHDT, CDR2 YYEEEE. Blood CD4+ CD25-high CD127-low regulatory T cells supplied the genomic DNA template. These data also formed part of another study, on regulatory T cells. From that second work: The primer mix had 52 TRBV and 13 TRBJ primers. In patients, unique TRB V-J pairs were restricted and V/J usage skewed, especially in Tregs.

The clonotype originates from a human donor in good health. The sequencing input was Tregs sorted from blood. V usage is TRBV5-6 and J usage is TRBJ1-1; TRBD1 aligns across 7 bases. The CDR3 spells CASSFMTGRLAFF. The CDR3 region has the DNA TGTGCCAGCAGCTTTATGACAGGGAGGTTGGCTTTCTTT.